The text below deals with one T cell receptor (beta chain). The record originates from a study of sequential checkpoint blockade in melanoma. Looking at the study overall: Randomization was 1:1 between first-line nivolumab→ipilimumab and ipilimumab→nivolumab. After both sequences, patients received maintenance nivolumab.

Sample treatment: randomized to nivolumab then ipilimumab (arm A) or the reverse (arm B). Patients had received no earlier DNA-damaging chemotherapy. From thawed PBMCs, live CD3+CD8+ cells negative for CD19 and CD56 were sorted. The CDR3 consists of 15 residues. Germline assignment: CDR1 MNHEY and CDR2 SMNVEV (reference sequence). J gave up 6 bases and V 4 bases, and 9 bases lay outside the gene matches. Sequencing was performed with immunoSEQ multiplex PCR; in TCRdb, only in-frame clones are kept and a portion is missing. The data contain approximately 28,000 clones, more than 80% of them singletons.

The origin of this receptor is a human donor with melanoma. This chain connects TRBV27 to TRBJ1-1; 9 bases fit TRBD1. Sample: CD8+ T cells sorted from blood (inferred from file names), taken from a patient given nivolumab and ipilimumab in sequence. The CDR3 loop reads CASSSGQGGIAEAFF. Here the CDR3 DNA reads TGTGCCAGCAGTTCGGGACAGGGCGGGATAGCTGAAGCTTTCTTT.